These 12 T cell receptor beta chains originate from one sample sequenced in a study of CD8+ T cells in alopecia areata. Documented treatment: oral pan-JAK inhibitor, 5-10 mg twice daily. It was cDNA, reverse transcribed from extracted RNA, that served as the sequencing template. The protocol was immunoSEQ multiplex PCR, while the TCRdb copy is restricted to in-frame clones and leaves out a portion. The sample lists 120,000 or so clones; roughly 55% were seen once. This specimen was CD4+ T cells sorted from blood, taken at week 4, from a patient treated with tofacitinib. These receptors originate from a human donor with alopecia areata.

The chain uses TRBV4-3 and TRBJ2-3; no reliable D call. The CDR3 is made up of 14 amino acids. Deletions cut 4 bases from V and 4 bases from J, with 12 bases between. Germline V gene sequence: CDR1 LGHNA, CDR2 YSLEER. CDR3 loop: CASSLLLLADTQYF. The CDR3 nucleotides read TGCGCCAGCAGCCTACTACTGCTGGCAGATACGCAGTATTTT.

Only a few counts were recorded for this clone. The chain uses TRBV4-1 and TRBJ2-7, with TRBD1 matching over 10 bases. V lost 3 bases to trimming and J lost 6 bases; unmatched junction nucleotides: 23. The CDR3 runs 20 residues. The germline CDR1 and CDR2 sequences are MGHRA and YSYEKL. CDR3 nucleotides: TGCGCCAGCAGCCACCGGGGGCTGACAGGGGGCGGGGGAAGGATAAGCGAGCAGTACTTC. It yields the protein CASSHRGLTGGGGRISEQYF.

There are a few counts of this clone. The V call is TRBV2, the J call TRBJ2-2; tentatively, D is TRBD2 (6 bases). Trimming removed 3 bases at V and 4 bases at J, with 9 bases between. This CDR3 spans 14 amino acids. CDR1 and CDR2 from the germline V gene are SNHLY and FYNNEI. The CDR3 region is CASSDGGATGELFF. CDR3 nucleotide sequence: TGTGCCAGCAGTGACGGCGGGGCCACCGGGGAGCTGTTTTTT.

This clone was counted once. The chain couples TRBV5-4 to TRBJ1-1, with 8 bases lining up with TRBD1. Germline lookup yields CDR1 SGHNT and CDR2 YYREEE (reference sequence). Trimming took 4 bases from V and 3 from J; bases not matched to a gene: 2. The CDR3 spans 13 residues. CDR3 sequence reads: CASSADRDTEAFF. CDR3 DNA: TGTGCCAGCAGCGCGGACAGGGACACTGAAGCTTTCTTT.

This chain uses TRBV6-5 with TRBJ1-2; 9 bases match TRBD1. Per the germline V gene, CDR1 is MNHEY and CDR2 is SVGAGI. The CDR3 extends over 12 amino acids. V gave up 7 bases and J gave up 6 bases; unmatched junction bases: 3. The CDR3 sequence: CASTRTGDGYTF. CDR3 coding DNA: TGTGCCAGCACCCGGACAGGGGATGGCTACACCTTC.

Concerning this clone itself: One end of the junction does not line up with germline, which may come from a read error. The DNA of the CDR3 is TGTGCCAGCAATGAAGGACTAGCGGGGGAACAAGAGACCCAGTACTTC. Translating gives CASNEGLAGEQETQYF. The V gene is TRBV2, the J gene TRBJ2-5; 13 positions agree with TRBD2. Per germline, CDR1 SNHLY and CDR2 FYNNEI. The CDR3 covers 16 residues.

V and J are TRBV29-1 and TRBJ1-5; D is unresolved. In germline, CDR1 is SQVTM, CDR2 ANQGSEA. V was cut by 2 bases and J by 2 bases, with 7 bases left in between. The CDR3 sequence is 13 residues long. CDR3 nucleotide sequence: TGCAGCGTTGAAACGTCGGGCAATCAGCCCCAGCATTTT. It encodes CSVETSGNQPQHF. The full variable domain, completed using reference TRBV29-1 and TRBJ1-5, is SAVISQKPSRDICQRGTSLTIQCQVDSQVTMMFWYRQQPGQSLTLIATANQGSEATYESGFVIDKFPISRPNLTFSTLTVSNMSPEDSSIYLCSVETSGNQPQHFGDGTRLSIL.

This clone occurred once. In DNA form, the CDR3 reads TGTGCCAGCCTCCTGGGGCGGGACTATGGCTACACCTTC. It translates to CASLLGRDYGYTF. The V and J genes are TRBV2 and TRBJ1-2; possibly TRBD1 for D (5 bases). V shed 8 bases and J shed 3 bases, with 13 bases lying between them. The CDR3 totals 13 residues. Germline CDR1 is SNHLY and CDR2 is FYNNEI.

The sample holds a few counts of this clone. The V and J genes are TRBV30 and TRBJ2-5, with no clear D. The length of the CDR3 is 13 residues. CDR1 and CDR2 (germline): GTSNPN, SVGIG (reference sequence). Trimming took 8 bases from V and 5 from J, leaving 18 bases between them. This chain's CDR3 is CARKGSGLETQYF. CDR3 DNA: TGTGCCCGAAAGGGCTCTGGGCTGGAGACCCAGTACTTC.

This chain uses TRBV28 with TRBJ2-7; D is uncertain. The CDR3 has 12 amino acids. Trimming pared 5 bases from V and 1 base from J, leaving 6 bases between. CDR1 and CDR2 (germline): MDHEN, SYDVKM. CDR3 amino acids: CASSGGSYEQYF. CDR3 coding DNA: TGTGCCAGCAGTGGTGGGTCCTACGAGCAGTACTTC.

The chain joins TRBV5-1 to TRBJ2-5; the D gene is possibly TRBD2 (5 bases). Looked up from germline, CDR1 is SGHRS and CDR2 is YFSETQ. The CDR3 has 15 amino acids. V dropped 4 bases and J dropped 5 bases, with 18 bases sitting between them. CDR3 bases: TGCGCCAGCAGCATGGTTGGGGTCTGGGAGGAGACCCAGTACTTC. Translating gives CASSMVGVWEETQYF. The full variable domain, its missing parts supplied by reference TRBV5-1 and TRBJ2-5, is KAGVTQTPRYLIKTRGQQVTLSCSPISGHRSVSWYQQTPGQGLQFLFEYFSETQRNKGNFPGRFSGRQFSNSRSEMNVSTLELGDSALYLCASSMVGVWEETQYFGPGTRLLVL.

The sample holds a few counts of this clone. The rearrangement joins TRBV29-1 to TRBJ1-2, with 7 bases matching TRBD1. Per the germline V gene, CDR1 is SQVTM and CDR2 is ANQGSEA. The CDR3 has 12 residues. V was clipped by 5 bases and J by 7 bases; unmatched bases: 7. Written as DNA, the CDR3 is TGCAGCGTTCAAACGACAGGGAGTGGCTACACCTTC. It is translated as CSVQTTGSGYTF.